Following are 11 T cell receptor beta chains from one sample sequenced in a study of naive and memory T cell subsets (dated by TCRdb to 2017 to 2019). Using 3' ligation of a UMI-containing oligonucleotide to TCR cDNA, the study laid out a robust and sensitive protocol to amplify, sequence and analyze TCRs. Library preparation used 5' RACE. Sequencing took place on an Illumina MiSeq. Four rounds of PCR, run with the SP2 primer together with nested alpha and beta constant region primers, were used to amplify the ligated cDNA. TCRdb handled the public reads itself, with Q25 trimming in fastp and clone calling in MiXCR, and kept productive beta chains. CDR3 protein duplicates are merged, each entry listing the most common genes and DNA. For this sample there are about 60,000 distinct CDR3 sequences; around 8% appear just once. The ten largest make up about 19% of the sample. All receptors derive from a female donor in good health.

This clonotype turned up a few times. This chain links TRBV5-1 with TRBJ2-3, with D unclear. Deletions cut 4 bases from V and 0 bases from J, with 9 bases between. CDR3 length: 14 residues. Germline V lookup: CDR1 SGHRS, CDR2 YFSETQ. CDR3 in amino acids: CASSPPGSTDTQYF. The CDR3 DNA follows: TGCGCCAGCAGCCCGCCTGGAAGCACAGATACGCAGTATTTT.

This clonotype was detected a few times. This chain uses TRBV30 with TRBJ1-2, with unresolved D. The V and J ends lost 0 bases and 8 bases respectively, with 10 bases between them. Germline V gene data show CDR1 as GTSNPN and CDR2 as SVGIG (reference sequence). This CDR3 contains 12 residues. The CDR3 spells CAWSVGRQGYTF. The CDR3 DNA sequence: TGTGCCTGGAGTGTAGGACGTCAGGGCTACACCTTC.

This clonotype was seen more than once but under ten times. J is TRBJ1-5 and V is TRBV18; D not resolved. There are 16 residues in the CDR3. V was shortened by 3 bases and J by 7 bases, with 19 bases between the two germline ends. Per germline, CDR1 KGHSH and CDR2 LQKENI. The CDR3: CASSPRSGSGVQPQHF. The CDR3 region has the DNA TGTGCCAGCTCACCGCGAAGTGGGTCGGGAGTACAGCCCCAGCATTTT.

The chain joins TRBV28 to TRBJ2-5, with 13 bases matching TRBD2. CDR3 length: 19 amino acids. Trimming removed 6 bases from V and 5 bases from J; junction bases left unmatched: 18. Germline CDR1 is MDHEN and CDR2 is SYDVKM. This CDR3 reads CASSRTGTSGTYRRETQYF. CDR3 nucleotide sequence: TGTGCCAGCAGCCGGACCGGGACTAGCGGGACCTACCGCCGGGAGACCCAGTACTTC.

The chain joins TRBV12-3 or TRBV12-4 to TRBJ2-1, with D possibly matching TRBD1 (6 bases). V lost 6 bases and J lost 2, with 8 bases in between. CDR3 length equals 13 residues. The CDR3: CASRRQAYNEQFF. As DNA, the CDR3 is TGTGCCAGCAGAAGACAGGCCTACAATGAGCAGTTCTTC.

The chain recombines TRBV11-3 with TRBJ1-1; TRBD1 aligns across 10 bases. Germline values: CDR1 SGHNT, CDR2 YENEEA. CDR3 length: 14 amino acids. Unmatched junction bases numbered 4, after V lost 5 bases and J lost 4 bases. CDR3: CASSDRDRGTEAFF. DNA for the CDR3: TGTGCCAGCAGCGACCGGGACAGGGGCACTGAAGCTTTCTTT.

The V call is TRBV27, the J call TRBJ1-2, with TRBD1 as a possible D gene (5 bases). The germline gives CDR1 MNHEY, CDR2 SMNVEV (reference sequence). This CDR3 is 15 amino acids long. The germline V and J ends were trimmed by 4 bases and 0 bases, with 12 bases remaining between them. CDR3: CASSSTGVANYGYTF. The DNA for the CDR3 is TGTGCCAGCAGTTCCACAGGAGTAGCTAACTATGGCTACACCTTC.

This clonotype was found many times. The genes are TRBV27 and TRBJ1-2, with D unresolved. Germline V gives CDR1 MNHEY, CDR2 SMNVEV (reference sequence). Trimming cost V 4 bases and J 7 bases, with 10 bases left between them. CDR3 length: 12 residues. CDR3 protein: CASSSRTGGYTF. CDR3 nucleotide sequence: TGTGCCAGCAGTTCCCGGACCGGTGGCTACACCTTC.

This clonotype has just a few counts. The chain recombines TRBV4-2 with TRBJ2-1; D remains unclear. The germline V and J ends were trimmed by 0 bases and 2 bases, with 5 bases remaining between them. Germline CDR1 LGHNA, CDR2 YNFKEQ. This CDR3 is 14 amino acids long. The CDR3, as DNA: TGTGCCAGCAGCCAAGATACGGCCTACAATGAGCAGTTCTTC. Translating it yields CASSQDTAYNEQFF.

On this clonotype: A much larger clone differs by one base, so this may be a read error. This chain links TRBV5-1 with TRBJ1-5; D is possibly TRBD1 (6 bases). This CDR3 contains 17 residues. The germline V gene has CDR1 SGHRS and CDR2 YFSETQ. The chain's CDR3 is CASSLAPLDRDNQPLHF. The CDR3 DNA is TGCGCCAGCAGCTTGGCACCCTTGGACAGAGACAATCAGCCCCTGCATTTT.

This clonotype was seen more than once but under ten times. The J gene is TRBJ1-4, the V gene TRBV29-1; a weak D match, TRBD1 (6 bases). The length of the CDR3 is 14 residues. CDR1 is SQVTM, CDR2 ANQGSEA, per germline. Trimming took 2 bases from V and 4 from J, leaving 11 bases between them. The CDR3 protein is CSVESGGLNEKLFF. Here the CDR3 DNA reads TGCAGCGTTGAATCCGGGGGCCTTAATGAAAAACTGTTTTTT.